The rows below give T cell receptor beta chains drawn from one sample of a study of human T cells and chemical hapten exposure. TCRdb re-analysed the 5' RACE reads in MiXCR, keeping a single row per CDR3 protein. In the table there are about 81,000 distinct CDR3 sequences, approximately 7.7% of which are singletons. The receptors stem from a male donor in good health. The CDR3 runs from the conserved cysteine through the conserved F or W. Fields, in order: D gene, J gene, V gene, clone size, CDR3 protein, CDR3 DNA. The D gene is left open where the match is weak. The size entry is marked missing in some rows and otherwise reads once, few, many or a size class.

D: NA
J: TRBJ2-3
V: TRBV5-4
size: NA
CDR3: CASSLNGQADTQYF
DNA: TGTGCCAGCAGCTTGAACGGGCAGGCAGATACGCAGTATTTT

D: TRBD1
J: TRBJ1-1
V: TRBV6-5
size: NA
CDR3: CASSYGTGSEAFF
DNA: TGTGCCAGCAGTTACGGGACAGGGTCTGAAGCTTTCTTT

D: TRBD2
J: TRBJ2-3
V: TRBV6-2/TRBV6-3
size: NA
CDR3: CASSYGLGGTDTQYF
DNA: TGTGCCAGCAGTTACGGACTAGGGGGCACAGATACGCAGTATTTT

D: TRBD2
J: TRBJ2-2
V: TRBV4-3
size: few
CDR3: CASSQDGGGMPGELFF
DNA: TGCGCCAGCAGCCAAGACGGGGGGGGGATGCCCGGGGAGCTGTTTTTT

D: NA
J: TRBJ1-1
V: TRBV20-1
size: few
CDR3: CSARDPRQSNGGEAFF
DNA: TGCAGTGCTAGAGATCCAAGGCAATCGAATGGAGGTGAAGCTTTCTTT

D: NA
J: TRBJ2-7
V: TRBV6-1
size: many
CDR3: CASSESHRLYGRASYEQYF
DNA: TGTGCCAGCAGTGAATCCCATCGGCTTTACGGCCGAGCCTCCTACGAGCAGTACTTC

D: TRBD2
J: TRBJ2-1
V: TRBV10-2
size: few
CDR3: CASSESKYEREGCWHEQFF
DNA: TGCGCCAGCAGTGAGTCGAAATACGAGCGGGAGGGTTGCTGGCATGAGCAGTTCTTC

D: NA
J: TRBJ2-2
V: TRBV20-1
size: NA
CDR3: CSARPPSENTGELFF
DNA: TGCAGTGCTAGACCGCCTAGCGAGAACACCGGGGAGCTGTTTTTT

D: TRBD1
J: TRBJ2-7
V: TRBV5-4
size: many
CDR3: CASSHDRGRQYF
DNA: TGTGCCAGCAGCCACGACAGGGGGCGGCAGTACTTC

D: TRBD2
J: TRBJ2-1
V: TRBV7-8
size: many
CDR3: CASSFRTSGGLHEQFF
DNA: TGTGCCAGCAGCTTCCGGACTAGCGGGGGGCTTCATGAGCAGTTCTTC

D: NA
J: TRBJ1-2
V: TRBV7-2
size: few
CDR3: CASSLVPGGMEVYGYTF
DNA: TGTGCCAGCAGCTTAGTCCCTGGGGGGATGGAGGTCTATGGCTACACCTTC

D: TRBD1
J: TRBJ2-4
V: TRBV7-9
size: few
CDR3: CASSLGGQGALAKNIQYF
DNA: TGTGCCAGCAGCTTAGGAGGCCAGGGGGCCCTAGCCAAAAACATTCAGTACTTC

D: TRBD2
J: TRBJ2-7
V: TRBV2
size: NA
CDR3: CATELSGTSYEQYF
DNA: TGTGCCACCGAACTAAGCGGGACCTCCTACGAGCAGTACTTC

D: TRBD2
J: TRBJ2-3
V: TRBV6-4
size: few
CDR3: CASSGISGGGTDTQYF
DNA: TGTGCCAGCAGTGGCATCAGCGGGGGAGGCACAGATACGCAGTATTTT

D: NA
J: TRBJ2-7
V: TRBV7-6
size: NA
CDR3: CASSPAGAGPYEQYF
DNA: TGTGCCAGCAGCCCCGCCGGGGCGGGGCCCTACGAGCAGTACTTC

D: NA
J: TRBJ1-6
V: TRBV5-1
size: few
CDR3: CASSFPEGPLHF
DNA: TGCGCCAGCAGCTTCCCGGAGGGGCCCCTCCACTTT

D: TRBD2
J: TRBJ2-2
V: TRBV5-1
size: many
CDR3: CASSLGREGRTGELFF
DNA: TGCGCCAGCAGCTTGGGCCGGGAGGGCCGCACCGGGGAGCTGTTTTTT

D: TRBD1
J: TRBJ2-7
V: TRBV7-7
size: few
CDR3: CASTRTGGIYEQYF
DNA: TGTGCCAGCACCCGGACAGGGGGTATTTACGAGCAGTACTTC

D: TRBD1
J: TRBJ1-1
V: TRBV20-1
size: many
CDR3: CSAPGPGDRALQGAFF
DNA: TGCAGTGCCCCCGGCCCGGGGGACAGGGCATTACAGGGAGCTTTCTTT

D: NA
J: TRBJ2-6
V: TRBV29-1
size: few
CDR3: CSVAGDSGANVLTF
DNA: TGCAGCGTTGCGGGTGACTCTGGGGCCAACGTCCTGACTTTC

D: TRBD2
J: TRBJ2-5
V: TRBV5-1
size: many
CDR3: CASSLAGAEETQYF
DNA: TGCGCCAGCAGCTTAGCGGGGGCAGAAGAGACCCAGTACTTC

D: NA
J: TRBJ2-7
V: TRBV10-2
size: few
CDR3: CASSDGTGSQYEQYF
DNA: TGCGCCAGCAGTGATGGCACAGGATCTCAGTACGAGCAGTACTTC

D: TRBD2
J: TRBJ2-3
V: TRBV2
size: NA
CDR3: CASNGLAGGSTDTQYF
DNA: TGTGCCAGCAATGGACTAGCGGGGGGGAGCACAGATACGCAGTATTTT

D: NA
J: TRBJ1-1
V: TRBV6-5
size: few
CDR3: CASRVPTSQGEAFF
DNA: TGTGCCAGCAGGGTACCGACCTCCCAGGGAGAAGCTTTCTTT

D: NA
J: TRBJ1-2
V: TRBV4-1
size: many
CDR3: CASSQDPSGGLPHYGYTF
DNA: TGCGCCAGCAGCCAAGATCCGAGTGGGGGGCTCCCCCACTATGGCTACACCTTC

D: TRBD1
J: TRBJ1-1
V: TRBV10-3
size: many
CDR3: CAIKGQENTEAFF
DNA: TGTGCCATCAAGGGACAGGAGAACACTGAAGCTTTCTTT

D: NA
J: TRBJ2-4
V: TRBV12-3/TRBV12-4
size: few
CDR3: CASSRGYLAKNIQYF
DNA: TGTGCCAGCAGTCGAGGGTATCTAGCCAAAAACATTCAGTACTTC

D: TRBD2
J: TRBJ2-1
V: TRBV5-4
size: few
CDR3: CASSRPGLAGDHNEQFF
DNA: TGTGCCAGCAGCAGGCCGGGACTAGCGGGAGACCACAATGAGCAGTTCTTC

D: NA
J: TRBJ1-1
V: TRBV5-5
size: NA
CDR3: CASSLRDGTEAFF
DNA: TGTGCCAGCAGCTTGAGGGATGGCACTGAAGCTTTCTTT

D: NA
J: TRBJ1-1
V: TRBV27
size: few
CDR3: CASSSLQGKNTEAFF
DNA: TGTGCCAGCAGTTCCCTACAAGGGAAGAACACTGAAGCTTTCTTT

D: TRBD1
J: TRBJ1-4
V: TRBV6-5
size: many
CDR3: CASSYRDRGEKLFF
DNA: TGTGCCAGCAGTTACCGGGACAGGGGCGAAAAACTGTTTTTT

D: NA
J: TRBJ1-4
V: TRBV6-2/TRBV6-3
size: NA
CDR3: CASSGTGLATNEKLFF
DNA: TGTGCCAGCAGCGGAACAGGGCTTGCAACTAATGAAAAACTGTTTTTT

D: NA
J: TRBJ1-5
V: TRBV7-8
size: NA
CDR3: CASSLARGWNQPQHF
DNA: TGTGCCAGCAGCTTAGCCCGAGGGTGGAATCAGCCCCAGCATTTT

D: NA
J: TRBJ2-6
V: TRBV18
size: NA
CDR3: CASSPLSGANVLTF
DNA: TGTGCCAGTTCACCCCTCTCTGGGGCCAACGTCCTGACTTTC

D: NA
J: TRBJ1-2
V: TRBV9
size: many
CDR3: CASRREATDLDKNYGYTF
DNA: TGTGCCAGCAGAAGGGAGGCGACCGACTTAGACAAAAACTATGGCTACACCTTC

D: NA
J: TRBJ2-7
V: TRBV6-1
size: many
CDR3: CASSEGIHGTGYEQYF
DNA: TGTGCCAGCAGTGAAGGAATCCATGGAACAGGCTACGAGCAGTACTTC

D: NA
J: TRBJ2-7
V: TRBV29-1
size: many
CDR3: CSVEVGGIAYEQYF
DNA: TGCAGCGTTGAAGTTGGCGGTATCGCCTACGAGCAGTACTTC

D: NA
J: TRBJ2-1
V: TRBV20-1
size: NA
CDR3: CSVRGSRSSYNEQFF
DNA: TGCAGTGTCAGGGGTAGCCGGAGCTCCTACAATGAGCAGTTCTTC

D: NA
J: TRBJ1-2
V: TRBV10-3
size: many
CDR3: CAISEPQVNYGYTF
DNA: TGTGCCATCAGTGAGCCACAGGTTAACTATGGCTACACCTTC

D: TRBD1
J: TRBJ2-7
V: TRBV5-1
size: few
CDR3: CASSLTGQGYEQYF
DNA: TGCGCCAGCAGCTTGACGGGACAGGGGTACGAGCAGTACTTC

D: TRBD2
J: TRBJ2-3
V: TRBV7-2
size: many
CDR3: CASSQAGGPADTQYF
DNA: TGTGCCAGCAGCCAAGCGGGGGGGCCGGCAGATACGCAGTATTTT

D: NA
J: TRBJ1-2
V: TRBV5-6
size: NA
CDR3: CASSLYQSRGYTF
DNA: TGTGCCAGCAGCCTATATCAGTCTCGAGGCTACACCTTC

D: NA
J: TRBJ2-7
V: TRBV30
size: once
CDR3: CAWSTGTYEQYF
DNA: TGTGCCTGGAGTACAGGGACCTACGAGCAGTACTTC

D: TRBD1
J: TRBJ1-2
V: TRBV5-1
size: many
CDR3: CASSRGNYGYTF
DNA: TGCGCCAGCTCCAGGGGGAACTATGGCTACACCTTC

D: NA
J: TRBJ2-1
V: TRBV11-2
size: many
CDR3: CASSSDWVSYNEQFF
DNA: TGTGCCAGCAGCTCGGACTGGGTCTCCTACAATGAGCAGTTCTTC